These 17 T cell receptor beta chains were sequenced from one sample in a study of blood T cell repertoires in COVID-19. Repertoires were generated with immunoSEQ multiplex PCR, while TCRdb's copy carries only in-frame clones and drops some. The table lists approximately 300,000 clones, 84% of them singletons, with 15% to 19% in the top ten. The sequenced material came from peripheral blood. The receptors here all came from a person aged 65-85 years with COVID-19, enrolled during active disease.

This sequence joins TRBV7-3 and TRBJ1-6, with 10 bases that match TRBD1. The CDR3 contains 15 residues. The V segment lost 5 bases and the J segment 10 bases; nucleotides outside the gene matches: 8. The germline V gene has CDR1 SGHTA and CDR2 FQGTGA. The CDR3 bases are TGTGCCAGCAGCCAATCCGGGACAGGGGAATCACCCCTCCACTTT. Translating gives CASSQSGTGESPLHF.

V gene TRBV11-1 combines with J gene TRBJ2-3; the match to TRBD2 covers 7 bases. Trimming removed 6 bases from V and 6 bases from J; junction bases left unmatched: 3. Germline lookup yields CDR1 SGHAT and CDR2 FQDESV (reference sequence). There are 12 residues in the CDR3. The DNA of the CDR3 is TGTGCCAGCAGTGGTAGCGGGGATACGCAGTATTTT. Translation: CASSGSGDTQYF.

The gene calls are TRBV3-1 (or the pseudogene TRBV3-2) and TRBJ1-4; D gene ambiguous. CDR3 length: 15 residues. Germline V gene lookup returns CDR1 LGHDT and CDR2 YNNKEL (reference sequence). Between the trimmed V and J ends, which lost 2 bases and 0 bases, there was a span of 7 bases. The CDR3 here is CASSQTFATNEKLFF. DNA for the CDR3: TGTGCCAGCAGCCAAACATTTGCAACTAATGAAAAACTGTTTTTT.

This chain uses TRBV3-1 (or the pseudogene TRBV3-2) with TRBJ1-1; 10 bases are a match to TRBD1. The CDR3 is 14 amino acids. With V trimmed by 4 bases and J by 4 bases, 3 bases remained unmatched. Germline V gene lookup returns CDR1 LGHDT and CDR2 YNNKEL (reference sequence). CDR3 sequence: CASSPGQGITEAFF. The CDR3 DNA sequence: TGTGCCAGCAGCCCGGGACAGGGGATCACTGAAGCTTTCTTT.

This clone was detected only a few times. V is TRBV15 and J is TRBJ1-5; D not certain. CDR3 length: 17 amino acids. CDR1 is LNHNV and CDR2 is YYDKDF in the germline V gene (reference sequence). V dropped 3 bases and J dropped 3 bases, with 18 bases sitting between them. The CDR3 protein is CATSRVLTAGANQPQHF. CDR3 nucleotides: TGTGCCACCAGCAGGGTGTTAACGGCGGGAGCCAATCAGCCCCAGCATTTT.

This clone was recorded a few times. Written as DNA, the CDR3 is TGTGCCAGCAGCTTGTTGCCTGTACTACAAGATACGCAGTATTTT. It codes for CASSLLPVLQDTQYF. This chain uses TRBV5-5 with TRBJ2-3, with D uncertain. The V and J ends lost 1 base and 5 bases respectively, with 14 bases between them. The germline V gene encodes CDR1 SGHKS and CDR2 YYEKEE (reference sequence). CDR3 length: 15 residues.

This clone was seen at least ten times. The V call is TRBV6-2 or TRBV6-3, the J call TRBJ1-2; D is uncertain. Trimming left V 0 bases short and J 8 bases short, with 10 bases between. The CDR3 runs to 13 residues. Germline lookup yields CDR1 MNHEY and CDR2 SVGEGT. The CDR3 nucleotides read TGTGCCAGCAGTTACTCGCCCCTCGGGGGCTACACCTTC. Translating it yields CASSYSPLGGYTF.

This clone was detected only once. The CDR3 region has the DNA TGTGCCAGCAGCGCTCGGGGGGCGAGTATCTACGAGCAGTACTTC. This encodes CASSARGASIYEQYF. This rearrangement joins TRBV9 to TRBJ2-7; possibly TRBD2 for D (7 bases). Germline V gene lookup returns CDR1 SGDLS and CDR2 YYNGEE. The CDR3 length is 15 residues. Trimming left V 3 bases short and J 3 bases short, with 16 bases between.

V gene TRBV12-3 or TRBV12-4 combines with J gene TRBJ1-6; D is possibly TRBD1 (6 bases). The CDR3 is made up of 13 amino acids. V was clipped by 5 bases and J by 8 bases, with 10 bases between them. The CDR3 sequence: CASSRGGDSPLHF. The DNA for the CDR3 is TGTGCCAGCAGTCGAGGGGGGGATTCACCCCTCCACTTT.

The rearrangement joins TRBV2 to TRBJ1-5, with D uncertain. Germline V gene data show CDR1 as SNHLY and CDR2 as FYNNEI. The CDR3 consists of 13 residues. Trimming took 2 bases from V and 6 from J, leaving 8 bases between them. DNA for the CDR3: TGTGCCAGCAGTGAATTGTCGGTTCAGCCCCAGCATTTT. It is translated as CASSELSVQPQHF.

The chain is built from TRBV7-8 and TRBJ2-3, with D perhaps TRBD1 (6 bases). V lost 5 bases to trimming and J lost 0 bases, with 18 bases between them. The CDR3 is 17 residues long. CDR1 and CDR2 (germline): SGHVS, FQNEAQ. CDR3 coding DNA: TGTGCCAGCAGCCGACCGGACGGACAGATTAGCACAGATACGCAGTATTTT. Its protein product is CASSRPDGQISTDTQYF.

This chain uses TRBV4-1 with TRBJ1-1, with 8 bases identical to TRBD1. The CDR3 spans 14 residues. V gave up 6 bases and J gave up 2 bases; unmatched junction bases: 5. Germline CDR1 and CDR2: MGHRA and YSYEKL. CDR3 coding DNA: TGCGCCAGCAGACAGGACAGGGCCAACACTGAAGCTTTCTTT. It encodes CASRQDRANTEAFF.

V is TRBV15 and J is TRBJ1-5; D is uncertain. V lost 9 bases to trimming and J lost 4 bases, with 13 bases between them. The CDR3 runs to 13 residues. Germline V gene data show CDR1 as LNHNV and CDR2 as YYDKDF (reference sequence). The CDR3 region is CATATLRNQPQHF. DNA for the CDR3: TGTGCCACTGCAACTCTGAGAAATCAGCCCCAGCATTTT.

The V and J genes are TRBV6-5 and TRBJ1-5; tentative D call: TRBD1 (6 bases). V lost 5 bases to trimming and J lost 10 bases, with 15 bases between them. CDR3 size: 13 residues. CDR1 MNHEY and CDR2 SVGAGI come from the germline V gene. The CDR3 here is CASSPGTPTPQHF. The CDR3 DNA reads as TGTGCCAGCAGTCCCGGGACACCCACCCCCCAGCATTTT.

This chain joins TRBV2 and TRBJ2-2; 10 bases align to TRBD2. V lost 7 bases and J lost 5; bases outside the gene matches: 1. The CDR3 has 13 amino acids. CDR1 SNHLY and CDR2 FYNNEI come from the germline V gene. As DNA, the CDR3 is TGTGCCAGCAAACTAGCGGGAACCGGGGAGCTGTTTTTT. This gives the protein CASKLAGTGELFF. The full variable domain, completed using reference TRBV2 and TRBJ2-2, is EPEVTQTPSHQVTQMGQEVILRCVPISNHLYFYWYRQILGQKVEFLVSFYNNEISEKSEIFDDQFSVERPDGSNFTLKIRSTKLEDSAMYFCASKLAGTGELFFGEGSRLTVL.

This clone was picked up one time. The chain uses TRBV11-2 and TRBJ1-1; tentatively, D is TRBD1 (6 bases). Germline CDR1 and CDR2: SGHAT and FQNNGV. V lost 2 bases and J lost 5, with 21 bases in between. The CDR3 sequence is 17 residues long. CDR3 in amino acids: CASSLYGRGRGWTEAFF. The CDR3 nucleotides are TGTGCCAGCAGCTTATACGGTCGGGGCAGGGGTTGGACTGAAGCTTTCTTT. Together with reference TRBV11-2 and TRBJ1-1, the CDR3 gives the full variable domain: EAGVAQSPRYKIIEKRQSVAFWCNPISGHATLYWYQQILGQGPKLLIQFQNNGVVDDSQLPKDRFSAERLKGVDSTLKIQPAKLEDSAVYLCASSLYGRGRGWTEAFFGQGTRLTVV.

The rearrangement joins TRBV13 to TRBJ1-1; D is unclear. The CDR3 runs 15 residues. V shed 4 bases and J shed 8 bases, with 20 bases lying between them. Germline CDR1 PRHDT, CDR2 FYEKMQ (reference sequence). CDR3 sequence reads: CASSSPWAPPPEAFF. The CDR3 DNA sequence: TGTGCCAGCAGCTCCCCCTGGGCACCACCACCCGAAGCTTTCTTT.